The rows below give T cell receptor beta chains drawn from one sample of a study of cytomegalovirus exposure and HLA in healthy donors. Generated by immunoSEQ multiplex PCR, the TCRdb table keeps only in-frame clones and is missing some. The sample consists of 90,000 to 140,000 clones, roughly 12% of them appearing once. The specimen sequenced was PBMCs. These receptors were taken from a middle-aged man in good health and CMV-seropositive. Each CDR3 is given with its conserved first and last residue. The order of the fields is J gene, CDR3 length, V gene, CDR3 protein.

TRBJ1-4	14	TRBV7-2	CASSSQGAGEKLFF
TRBJ2-7	12	TRBV6-5	CASSYGGNEQYF
TRBJ1-4	14	TRBV2	CASNPQATNEKLFF
TRBJ1-1	16	TRBV12-5	CASGWSWDRENTEAFF
TRBJ2-2	16	TRBV7-3	CASTYLAGEPGGELFF
TRBJ2-7	14	TRBV9	CASSFSHRFDEQYF
TRBJ2-7	15	TRBV7-2	CASSRTSGISYEQYF
TRBJ2-7	14	TRBV5-1	CASSLDRTTYEQYF
TRBJ2-5	12	TRBV11-2	CASSLNGGAQYF
TRBJ2-7	19	TRBV27	CASSASTGGGGLAGVEQYF
TRBJ1-5	12	TRBV25-1	CASSVQNQPQHF
TRBJ2-5	13	TRBV28	CASSWTSVETQYF
TRBJ1-1	14	TRBV7-6	CASSLEAVNTEAFF
TRBJ1-5	15	TRBV4-3	CASSQGRGSNQPQHF
TRBJ2-3	15	TRBV5-1	CASSLFEGAPDTQYF
TRBJ2-3	15	TRBV5-1	CASSSGTRSTDTQYF
TRBJ2-2	14	TRBV5-6	CASSPRRETGELFF
TRBJ2-1	13	TRBV11-2	CASSPGLYNEQFF
TRBJ2-5	17	TRBV15	CATSRASWDRGGETQYF
TRBJ2-7	14	TRBV10-3	CAISEFVGGNEQYF
TRBJ1-2	15	TRBV30	CAWRANRGYAYGYTF
TRBJ1-5	15	TRBV2	CASRVLQVPNQPQHF
TRBJ1-5	15	TRBV9	CASSVDGNGREPQHF
TRBJ1-2	14	TRBV12-5	CASGGMTGGNGYTF
TRBJ2-3	17	TRBV28	CASSPPPGGASTDTQYF
TRBJ1-5	20	TRBV18	CASSPVLPRDEGAHNQPQHF
TRBJ2-1	14	TRBV29-1	CSVVPAGELNEQFF
TRBJ2-1	14	TRBV27	CASSLSRADNEQFF
TRBJ1-2	13	TRBV30	CAWSDWDSHGYTF
TRBJ1-1	15	TRBV6-1	CASSGRDRQNTEAFF
TRBJ2-7	13	TRBV5-1	CASGEGTAYEQYF
TRBJ2-4	15	TRBV6-1	CASSEAGGTKNIQYF
TRBJ1-1	14	TRBV5-1	CASSTEQMNTEAFF
TRBJ2-7	14	TRBV5-6	CASSLGRRGYEQYF
TRBJ1-2	14	TRBV27	CASSPASSGGGYTF
TRBJ2-2	14	TRBV29-1	CSAQGAANTGELFF
TRBJ2-7	14	TRBV2	CASIGQGDLYEQYF
TRBJ2-2	15	TRBV4-1	CASSGRQGKTGELFF
TRBJ2-7	13	TRBV7-8	CASSRTGDRKQYF
TRBJ1-5	13	TRBV27	CASTTGSNQPQHF
TRBJ2-7	16	TRBV11-2	CASSLRPAGQGYEQYF
TRBJ2-3	15	TRBV5-1	CASNLQGPSTDTQYF
TRBJ2-7	14	TRBV7-2	CASTTARGRNEQYF
TRBJ2-2	14	TRBV11-2	CASSSLANTGELFF
TRBJ2-1	15	TRBV14	CASSLVADAYNEQFF
TRBJ1-2	14	TRBV5-1	CASSQGQGNYGYTF
TRBJ2-1	15	TRBV29-1	CSARAIGGNYNEQFF
TRBJ2-7	12	TRBV7-9	CASTRGWGEQYF
TRBJ2-7	14	TRBV4-1	CASSQDGTVREQYF
TRBJ2-2	15	TRBV7-8	CASSYQREVTGELFF
TRBJ1-5	14	TRBV7-2	CASSLQPGLKPQHF
TRBJ2-7	14	TRBV29-1	CSAQTGTSTYEQYF
TRBJ2-5	12	TRBV19	CASGQGGETQYF
TRBJ2-7	15	TRBV5-6	CASSSPTTGSYEQYF
TRBJ2-1	14	TRBV18	CATLRGGTLREQFF
TRBJ2-5	15	TRBV5-1	CASTEAGGPGETQYF
TRBJ2-7	15	TRBV9	CASSVQAGGRGEQYF